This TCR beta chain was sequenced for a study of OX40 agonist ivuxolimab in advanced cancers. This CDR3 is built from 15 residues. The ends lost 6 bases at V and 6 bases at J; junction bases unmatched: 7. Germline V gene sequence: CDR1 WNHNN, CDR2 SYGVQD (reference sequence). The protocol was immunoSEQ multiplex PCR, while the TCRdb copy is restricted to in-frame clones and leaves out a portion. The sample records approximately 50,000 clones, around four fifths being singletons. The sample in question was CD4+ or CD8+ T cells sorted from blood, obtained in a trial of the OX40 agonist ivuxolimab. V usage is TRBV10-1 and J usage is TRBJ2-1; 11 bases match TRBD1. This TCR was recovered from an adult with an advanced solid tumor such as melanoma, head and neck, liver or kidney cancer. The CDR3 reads CASSPGTGGSNEQFF. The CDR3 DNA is TGCGCCAGCAGCCCCGGGACAGGGGGGAGCAATGAGCAGTTCTTC.